These 2 T cell receptor beta chains were sequenced from one sample in a study of blood T cell repertoires in COVID-19 (dated by TCRdb to the early 2020s). The library relied on the immunoSEQ multiplex PCR assay. Drawn from immuneACCESS, this table holds only the in-frame rearrangements with V and J called that TCRdb kept. Clones are partly lost; checked studies trace under half to an unresolved V gene and leave the rest unexplained. The table for this sample lists nearly 55,000 clones; just under 80% of them were counted only once. About 15% of the sample rests with the top ten. The sample consisted of peripheral blood. Receptors originate from a human donor with active or convalescent COVID-19. The donor label of this sample is uncertain.

The chain recombines TRBV5-1 with TRBJ2-2; 9 bases line up with TRBD1. Germline V lookup: CDR1 SGHRS, CDR2 YFSETQ. CDR3 length: 15 amino acids. The trim removed 4 bases at V and 2 bases at J, leaving 3 bases unmatched. This CDR3 is CASSAGQGNTGELFF. The CDR3 DNA reads TGCGCCAGCAGCGCGGGACAGGGAAACACCGGGGAGCTGTTTTTT.

Only a few counts were recorded for this clone. The rearrangement uses TRBV12-3 or TRBV12-4 and TRBJ1-1; D might be TRBD1 (6 bases). The CDR3 is made up of 13 amino acids. V dropped 4 bases and J dropped 5 bases, with 11 bases sitting between them. The CDR3 coding sequence is TGTGCCAGCAGTTCCCTCAGGGGAACTGAAGCTTTCTTT. Protein sequence: CASSSLRGTEAFF.